These 32 T cell receptor beta chains share one sample of origin, sequenced in a study of blood T cells in healthy people across ages (dated by TCRdb to between 2015 and 2017). The protocol used for the library was 5' RACE. TCRdb records Illumina HiSeq 2500 as the sequencer. The second PCR ran for roughly 7 to 11 cycles and used a J-beta primer mix along with a sample-barcoded 5' primer. Through fastp at Q25 and MiXCR, TCRdb rebuilt clones from the public reads, retaining in-frame beta chains. Each record represents a unique CDR3 protein, reported with the most common genes and DNA among its rows. The sample table lists about 1.4 million distinct CDR3 sequences, around 59% of them with a count of one. 5.5% to 8% of the sample is taken by the ten largest. Sequenced: blood. These receptors originate from a man aged 18 to 29 in good health.

The genes are TRBV6-1 and TRBJ2-7; D perhaps matches TRBD2 (5 bases). Matching the DNA end better, TRBJ2-5 makes the J call doubtful. CDR3 length: 11 amino acids. The V gene's germline CDR1 is MNHNS and CDR2 SASEGT. CDR3 region: CASTGVETQYF. CDR3 DNA sequence: TGTGCCAGCACCGGGGTAGAGACCCAGTACTTC.

The sample holds one count of this clonotype. V and J are TRBV4-2 and TRBJ2-5; 7 bases align to TRBD2. J lost 5 bases, V lost 0 bases, and 9 bases had no gene match. Germline lookup yields CDR1 LGHNA and CDR2 YNFKEQ. The CDR3 is made up of 16 amino acids. The CDR3 protein is CASSQELAGVEETQYF. CDR3 sequence (DNA): TGTGCCAGCAGCCAAGAACTGGCGGGAGTAGAGGAGACCCAGTACTTC.

The V call is TRBV6-2 or TRBV6-3, the J call TRBJ2-1; D may correspond to TRBD1 or TRBD2 (5 bases each). Germline values: CDR1 MNHEY, CDR2 SVGEGT. Trimming pared 1 base from V and 3 bases from J, leaving 13 bases between. The CDR3 spans 16 residues. The CDR3 region is CASSYLRGFGYNEQFF. The CDR3 coding sequence is TGTGCCAGCAGTTACTTGAGGGGTTTCGGCTACAATGAGCAGTTCTTC.

The rearrangement joins TRBV28 to TRBJ1-5; D call uncertain. V was shortened by 2 bases and J by 0 bases, with 8 bases between the two germline ends. This CDR3 spans 15 amino acids. Germline V gene sequence: CDR1 MDHEN, CDR2 SYDVKM. DNA for the CDR3: TGTGCCAGCAGTTTAAGTCAGGATAGCAATCAGCCCCAGCATTTT. Translating gives CASSLSQDSNQPQHF.

The V gene is TRBV14, the J gene TRBJ1-1; unclear D gene. The CDR3 consists of 15 residues. V shed 0 bases and J shed 0 bases, with 8 bases lying between them. Germline V CDR1 and CDR2: SGHDN, FVKESK. The CDR3 DNA is TGTGCCAGCAGCCAAGATTTACAAATGAACACTGAAGCTTTCTTT. Protein: CASSQDLQMNTEAFF.

V gene TRBV5-1 combines with J gene TRBJ2-2; 8 nucleotides align to TRBD2. Germline lookup yields CDR1 SGHRS and CDR2 YFSETQ. The ends lost 7 bases at V and 1 base at J; junction bases unmatched: 6. The length of the CDR3 is 15 residues. For the CDR3, the DNA is TGCGCCAGCTTAGAAAGCGGGGGGAACACCGGGGAGCTGTTTTTT. Translation gives CASLESGGNTGELFF.

CDR3: CASSQGTSGGPDTQYF. As DNA, the CDR3 is TGTGCCAGCAGCCAAGGAACTAGCGGGGGACCAGATACGCAGTATTTT. V and J are TRBV3-1 and TRBJ2-3; 11 bases line up with TRBD2. The germline V gene encodes CDR1 LGHDT and CDR2 YNNKEL (reference sequence). The V gene end was trimmed by 1 base and the J gene end by 4 bases; junction bases not matched to a gene: 4. This CDR3 comprises 16 residues.

V and J are TRBV29-1 and TRBJ2-6; 7 bases agree with TRBD2. CDR1 SQVTM and CDR2 ANQGSEA come from the germline V gene. The junction had 3 bases not matched to a gene; V was cut back by 4 bases and J by 0 bases. The CDR3 sequence is 15 residues long. CDR3 DNA: TGCAGCGTTGTAGCGGGTGCCTCTGGGGCCAACGTCCTGACTTTC. It yields the protein CSVVAGASGANVLTF.

The rearrangement joins TRBV25-1 to TRBJ2-5; D unresolved. The V gene's germline CDR1 is MGHDK and CDR2 SYGVNS. This CDR3 contains 16 residues. V was trimmed by 4 bases and J by 2 bases, leaving 17 bases between them. CDR3 sequence: CASSGSEAGLQETQYF. The CDR3, as DNA: TGTGCCAGCAGTGGAAGTGAGGCCGGATTACAAGAGACCCAGTACTTC.

The chain uses TRBV20-1 and TRBJ2-7; tentatively, D is TRBD2 (5 bases). The DNA matches TRBJ2-5 better at its end, which makes the J call doubtful. Germline V gene sequence: CDR1 DFQATT, CDR2 SNEGSKA (reference sequence). The CDR3 has 16 residues. CDR3 in amino acids: CSARDKTEVDQETQYF. The CDR3 bases are TGCAGTGCTAGAGATAAGACGGAGGTAGACCAAGAGACCCAGTACTTC.

This sequence joins TRBV7-2 and TRBJ1-2; D is unresolved. Germline CDR1 reads SGHTA; CDR2 reads FQGNSA. V dropped 5 bases and J dropped 3 bases, with 16 bases sitting between them. This CDR3 spans 15 amino acids. The CDR3 protein is CASSRDGPTDYGYTF. CDR3 coding DNA: TGTGCCAGCAGCCGAGATGGGCCAACTGACTATGGCTACACCTTC.

The V and J genes are TRBV4-1 and TRBJ1-5; maybe TRBD1 (6 bases). The CDR3 is made up of 17 amino acids. With 0 bases removed from V and 1 base from J, the gap between germline ends came to 13 bases. Per germline, CDR1 MGHRA and CDR2 YSYEKL. CDR3 sequence: CASSQDLGGASNQPQHF. The CDR3 bases are TGCGCCAGCAGCCAAGATCTCGGGGGCGCGAGCAATCAGCCCCAGCATTTT.

In regard to this clonotype: One end of the junction fails to match germline, which may point to a read error. This sequence joins TRBV4-3 and TRBJ1-2; possibly TRBD1 for D (5 bases). CDR3 length: 13 amino acids. Germline assignment: CDR1 LGHNA and CDR2 YSLEER. DNA for the CDR3: TGCGCCGGCAGCGAGACAGATTTCTATGGCTACACCTTC. Translation: CAGSETDFYGYTF.

The chain joins TRBV7-2 to TRBJ2-7; TRBD1 might be the D (8 bases). The V and J ends lost 5 bases and 1 base respectively, with 21 bases between them. The CDR3 is 17 residues long. Germline V gene lookup returns CDR1 SGHTA and CDR2 FQGNSA. The CDR3 nucleotides read TGTGCCAGCAGCCATGGACAGGGACGAGCGGGGTCCTACGAGCAGTACTTC. It codes for CASSHGQGRAGSYEQYF.

The V and J genes are TRBV20-1 and TRBJ2-3, with D unresolved. The V gene lost 3 bases and the J gene lost 6 bases, with 13 bases spanning the gap. The CDR3 sequence is 13 residues long. Germline CDR1 DFQATT, CDR2 SNEGSKA (reference sequence). CDR3 in DNA: TGCAGTGCTAGTGGTCAGCCGGCGGATACGCAGTATTTT. Translated: CSASGQPADTQYF.

The rearrangement uses TRBV6-2 or TRBV6-3 and TRBJ2-1, with D possibly being TRBD1 (5 bases). In germline, CDR1 is MNHEY, CDR2 SVGEGT. CDR3 length: 13 amino acids. V was clipped by 7 bases and J by 3 bases, with 10 bases between them. The CDR3: CASNTQGYNEQFF. CDR3 sequence (DNA): TGTGCCAGCAACACCCAGGGCTACAATGAGCAGTTCTTC.

A remark on this clonotype: One end of the junction is discordant with germline, which a read error may explain. The gene calls are TRBV4-1 and TRBJ1-4; D gene ambiguous. CDR3 length equals 15 residues. The V gene's germline CDR1 is MGHRA and CDR2 YSYEKL. The CDR3 region is CASSQVWTGNERLFF. The CDR3 nucleotides are TGCGCCAGCAGCCAAGTTTGGACCGGCAATGAAAGACTGTTTTTT.

CDR3 bases: TGTGCCATCAACAACATAGGGGATGGCGGTGGCTACACCTTC. It encodes CAINNIGDGGGYTF. The V call is TRBV10-3, the J call TRBJ1-2; D perhaps matches TRBD1 (5 bases). V dropped 7 bases and J dropped 7 bases, with 19 bases sitting between them. This CDR3 has 14 residues. Germline CDR1 reads ENHRY; CDR2 reads SYGVKD.

The chain combines TRBV20-1 with TRBJ2-7, with D perhaps matching TRBD1 or TRBD2 (5 bases each). There are 13 residues in the CDR3. Per the germline V gene, CDR1 is DFQATT and CDR2 is SNEGSKA (reference sequence). V was trimmed by 1 base and J by 3 bases, leaving 10 bases between them. Here the CDR3 reads CSARVGGGYEQYF. As DNA, the CDR3 is TGCAGTGCTAGAGTTGGTGGGGGCTACGAGCAGTACTTC.

V usage is TRBV27 and J usage is TRBJ1-5; the D gene is possibly TRBD1 (5 bases). V was trimmed by 5 bases and J by 2 bases, leaving 22 bases between them. The V gene's germline CDR1 is MNHEY and CDR2 SMNVEV (reference sequence). The CDR3 consists of 18 residues. The CDR3 sequence: CASSPRTGGEGRNQPQHF. The CDR3 region has the DNA TGTGCCAGCAGTCCGAGGACGGGGGGAGAAGGGCGCAATCAGCCCCAGCATTTT.

The genes are TRBV27 and TRBJ1-1; D is unresolved. Looked up from germline, CDR1 is MNHEY and CDR2 is SMNVEV (reference sequence). Trimming removed 3 bases at V and 7 bases at J, with 15 bases between. The CDR3 is 14 residues long. Here the CDR3 reads CASSFTAGESEAFF. CDR3 in DNA: TGTGCCAGCAGTTTTACGGCCGGGGAGAGTGAAGCTTTCTTT.

This clonotype occurred a few times. The chain links TRBV12-3 or TRBV12-4 to TRBJ2-5; 11 bases fit TRBD2. The CDR3 loop spans 16 amino acids. The trim removed 3 bases at V and 1 base at J, leaving 4 bases unmatched. CDR3 protein: CASSFRTSGFQETQYF. CDR3 nucleotide sequence: TGTGCCAGCAGTTTTCGGACTAGCGGGTTCCAAGAGACCCAGTACTTC.

The chain links TRBV2 to TRBJ2-5; D gene unclear. There are 11 residues in the CDR3. The germline V gene encodes CDR1 SNHLY and CDR2 FYNNEI. The ends were cut back, 9 bases at V and 2 bases at J, with 7 bases in the middle. CDR3 nucleotides: TGTGCCAGGACGGCTCAAGAGACCCAGTACTTC. It is translated as CARTAQETQYF.

A few counts support this clonotype. The chain has TRBV12-3 or TRBV12-4 and TRBJ1-2; TRBD1 is a possible D gene (6 bases). The CDR3 has 13 residues. The V end lost 2 bases, the J end lost 4 bases, and 8 bases lay between the germline ends. The CDR3 loop reads CASSLRGFYGYTF. Here the CDR3 DNA reads TGTGCCAGCAGTTTAAGGGGGTTCTATGGCTACACCTTC.

The genes are TRBV19 and TRBJ1-5; D remains unclear. V lost 1 base, J lost 5 bases, and 12 bases lay in between. Germline CDR1 reads LNHDA; CDR2 reads SQIVND (reference sequence). The CDR3 is 15 amino acids. The CDR3 coding sequence is TGTGCCAGTAGTATAGTATCCGCGAAGCATCAGCCCCAGCATTTT. Its translation is CASSIVSAKHQPQHF. The whole variable domain, remainder taken from reference TRBV19 and TRBJ1-5, is DGGITQSPKYLFRKEGQNVTLSCEQNLNHDAMYWYRQDPGQGLRLIYYSQIVNDFQKGDIAEGYSVSREKKESFPLTVTSAQKNPTAFYLCASSIVSAKHQPQHFGDGTRLSIL.

This rearrangement joins TRBV5-1 to TRBJ2-2; D remains ambiguous. Germline CDR1 is SGHRS and CDR2 is YFSETQ. V lost 7 bases to trimming and J lost 5 bases, with 15 bases between them. The CDR3 sequence is 14 residues long. The CDR3 DNA follows: TGCGCCAGCTCCGAGCGACCTGAGACCGGGGAGCTGTTTTTT. As protein: CASSERPETGELFF. The full variable domain, its missing parts supplied by reference TRBV5-1 and TRBJ2-2, is KAGVTQTPRYLIKTRGQQVTLSCSPISGHRSVSWYQQTPGQGLQFLFEYFSETQRNKGNFPGRFSGRQFSNSRSEMNVSTLELGDSALYLCASSERPETGELFFGEGSRLTVL.

The CDR3 sequence: CASSQVRGTATYEQYF. CDR3 bases: TGCGCCAGCAGCCAAGTCCGAGGGACAGCTACCTACGAGCAGTACTTC. The rearrangement links TRBV4-1 to TRBJ2-7, with TRBD1 matching 7 bases. This CDR3 is built from 16 residues. From germline, CDR1 is MGHRA and CDR2 YSYEKL. The V segment lost 1 base and the J segment 2 bases; nucleotides outside the gene matches: 8.

Comment on this clonotype: The junction and the germline gene differ at one end; a read error may be behind it. The V and J genes are TRBV14 and TRBJ2-1; TRBD2 matches 10 bases. The CDR3 is made up of 14 amino acids. The V gene's germline CDR1 is SGHDN and CDR2 FVKESK. DNA for the CDR3: TGTGCCACCTCTAGCGGGAGCTCCTACGATGAGCAGTTCTTC. It is translated as CATSSGSSYDEQFF.

This clonotype has a handful of counts. This rearrangement joins TRBV29-1 to TRBJ2-1, with 9 bases matching TRBD1. The trim removed 5 bases at V and 7 bases at J, leaving 3 bases unmatched. CDR1 is SQVTM and CDR2 is ANQGSEA in the germline V gene. The CDR3 has 12 residues. CDR3 DNA: TGCAGCGTTCGGACAGGGGAGAATGAGCAGTTCTTC. Its protein product is CSVRTGENEQFF.

In this sample, this clonotype turned up once. The CDR3 loop is CASSLRLSPLYEQYF. Written as DNA, the CDR3 is TGCGCCAGCAGCCTGAGATTATCACCTCTCTACGAGCAGTACTTC. The chain combines TRBV4-1 with TRBJ2-7; D remains ambiguous. This CDR3 contains 15 residues. With 4 bases removed from V and 3 bases from J, the gap between germline ends came to 16 bases. CDR1 and CDR2 (germline): MGHRA, YSYEKL.

This clonotype was detected only a few times. DNA of the CDR3: TGTGCCAGCAGCTTAGATCCAGGGGGCGACTATGGCTACACCTTC. This sequence encodes CASSLDPGGDYGYTF. The V gene is TRBV7-8, the J gene TRBJ1-2, with 8 bases lining up with TRBD1. The CDR3 is made up of 15 amino acids. Germline-derived CDR1 and CDR2 are SGHVS and FQNEAQ. V lost 1 base to trimming and J lost 3 bases; unmatched junction nucleotides: 4. The full variable domain, in which reference TRBV7-8 and TRBJ1-2 provide the parts outside the CDR3, is GAGVSQSPRYKVAKRGQDVALRCDPISGHVSLFWYQQALGQGPEFLTYFQNEAQLDKSGLPSDRFFAERPEGSVSTLKIQRTQQEDSAVYLCASSLDPGGDYGYTFGSGTRLTVV.

The rearrangement links TRBV18 to TRBJ2-1; D is possibly TRBD1 or TRBD2 (5 bases each). CDR3 size: 15 residues. The germline CDR1 and CDR2 sequences are KGHSH and LQKENI. V lost 0 bases and J lost 7, with 13 bases in between. The CDR3 DNA follows: TGTGCCAGCTCACCACCGGTTCTGGGGGTAAATGAGCAGTTCTTC. Protein sequence: CASSPPVLGVNEQFF.